This is a list of T cell receptor beta chains from one sample in a study of cytomegalovirus exposure and HLA in healthy donors. Only in-frame clones appear in the TCRdb table, and some are missing; sequencing was by immunoSEQ multiplex PCR. Here the sample spans approximately 100,000 clones, less than 85% being singletons. Input material: PBMCs. All receptors derive from a man in his fifties or sixties in good health and CMV-seronegative. Both conserved end residues are part of each CDR3. Each record gives: V gene, D gene, J gene, clone size, CDR3 protein, CDR3 DNA. D genes are given only for firm matches. Part of the rows lack a size; the others show once, few, many or a class for expanded clones.

TRBV13	.	TRBJ1-6	.	CASSWGGASSYNSPLHF	TGTGCCAGCAGCTGGGGGGGGGCCAGCTCCTATAATTCACCCCTCCACTTT
TRBV6-6	TRBD2	TRBJ2-3	.	CASSPGTSGTDTQYF	TGTGCCAGCAGTCCCGGGACTAGCGGCACAGATACGCAGTATTTT
TRBV10-2	.	TRBJ2-5	.	CASTTPQTIGGETQYF	TGCGCCAGCACCACACCGCAGACTATTGGTGGAGAGACCCAGTACTTC
TRBV14	.	TRBJ1-2	.	CASSQGRGYGYTF	TGTGCCAGCAGCCAAGGTCGGGGCTATGGCTACACCTTC
TRBV27	TRBD1	TRBJ1-1	few	CASSLGQRNTEAFF	TGTGCCAGCAGTTTGGGACAGAGGAACACTGAAGCTTTCTTT
TRBV5-1	TRBD2	TRBJ2-5	.	CASSLRSSGAAQETQYF	TGCGCCAGCAGCTTGAGGTCTAGCGGGGCCGCACAAGAGACCCAGTACTTC
TRBV4-3	.	TRBJ1-5	.	CASSPGGNQPQHF	TGCGCCAGCAGCCCGGGGGGCAATCAGCCCCAGCATTTT
TRBV28	TRBD1	TRBJ1-4	.	CASTHRDSYNEKLFF	TGTGCCAGCACCCACCGGGACAGCTATAATGAAAAACTGTTTTTT
TRBV30	.	TRBJ2-7	.	CAWSVQANFYEQYF	TGTGCCTGGAGTGTACAGGCTAATTTCTACGAGCAGTACTTC
TRBV19	.	TRBJ1-1	.	CASKGEGRGDTEAFF	TGTGCCAGTAAGGGCGAGGGCAGGGGAGACACTGAAGCTTTCTTT
TRBV5-1	TRBD1	TRBJ2-6	.	CASSLTGGDGANVLTF	TGCGCCAGCAGCCTGACAGGGGGCGATGGGGCCAACGTCCTGACTTTC
TRBV19	TRBD1	TRBJ2-1	.	CASTDRRRTGLYNEQFF	TGTGCCAGTACCGACCGAAGAAGGACAGGGCTCTACAATGAGCAGTTCTTC
TRBV5-6	.	TRBJ1-6	.	CASSFYNSPLHF	TGTGCCAGCAGCTTCTACAATTCACCCCTCCACTTT
TRBV6-5	.	TRBJ1-1	.	CASTPGGGPEAFF	TGTGCCAGCACCCCGGGGGGGGGTCCCGAAGCTTTCTTT
TRBV4-2	TRBD1	TRBJ1-2	.	CASSQDFPRGANYGYTF	TGTGCCAGCAGCCAAGATTTTCCCAGGGGGGCTAACTATGGCTACACCTTC
TRBV14	TRBD1	TRBJ2-2	few	CASSRRQGVNGELFF	TGTGCCAGCAGCCGCCGACAGGGGGTAAACGGGGAGCTGTTTTTT
TRBV15	.	TRBJ2-7	.	CATSRDTAYEQYF	TGTGCCACCAGCAGGGACACCGCCTACGAGCAGTACTTC
TRBV5-1	TRBD2	TRBJ2-1	.	CASSYGTNNEQFF	TGCGCCAGCAGCTACGGGACTAACAATGAGCAGTTCTTC
TRBV2	.	TRBJ1-1	.	CASKAGYMNTEAFF	TGTGCCAGCAAGGCAGGCTACATGAACACTGAAGCTTTCTTT
TRBV11-2	.	TRBJ2-2	once	CASTQGGGSGELFF	TGTGCCAGCACCCAAGGGGGAGGGTCCGGGGAGCTGTTTTTT